Shown below are 21 T cell receptor beta chains from a single sample sequenced in a study of cytomegalovirus exposure and HLA in healthy donors. The PCR made use of 60 Vbeta and 13 Jbeta primers. Clones were read by immunoSEQ multiplex PCR, and TCRdb kept only the in-frame ones, dropping some. The sample shows approximately 190,000 clones, around 84% of them seen only once. The sequenced sample consisted of PBMCs. The receptors here all came from a woman aged 45 to 65 in good health and CMV-seropositive.

The rearrangement uses TRBV9 and TRBJ2-7, with 7 bases fitting TRBD1. J gave up 6 bases and V 4 bases, and 13 bases lay outside the gene matches. Per the germline V gene, CDR1 is SGDLS and CDR2 is YYNGEE. The CDR3 consists of 15 residues. The DNA for the CDR3 is TGTGCCAGCAGCAACGCCTTTGGACAGGTCGGCGAGCAGTACTTC. It specifies CASSNAFGQVGEQYF. The variable domain in full, completed from reference TRBV9 and TRBJ2-7, reads DSGVTQTPKHLITATGQRVTLRCSPRSGDLSVYWYQQSLDQGLQFLIQYYNGEERAKGNILERFSAQQFPDLHSELNLSSLELGDSALYFCASSNAFGQVGEQYFGPGTRLTVT.

This sequence joins TRBV7-9 and TRBJ1-5; D ambiguous. The germline V gene encodes CDR1 SEHNR and CDR2 FQNEAQ (reference sequence). Trimming cost V 10 bases and J 7 bases, with 14 bases left between them. The CDR3 spans 12 residues. CDR3 coding DNA: TGTGCCACCGAGACACATGGACAGCCCCAGCATTTT. Protein sequence: CATETHGQPQHF.

V and J are TRBV27 and TRBJ1-5, with a weak D call TRBD1 (6 bases). Germline V gene data show CDR1 as MNHEY and CDR2 as SMNVEV (reference sequence). There are 13 residues in the CDR3. V was trimmed by 6 bases and J by 5 bases, leaving 11 bases between them. The CDR3 is CASRKGQYQPQHF. Written as DNA, the CDR3 is TGTGCCAGCAGAAAAGGACAGTATCAGCCCCAGCATTTT.

This clone has just one count. The J gene is TRBJ2-7, the V gene TRBV23-1, with 11 bases matching TRBD1. TRBV23-1 is marked as an open reading frame, function uncertain. The CDR3 extends over 17 amino acids. V gave up 0 bases and J gave up 3 bases; unmatched junction bases: 7. The CDR3 reads CASSQSARTGGFYEQYF. CDR3 bases: TGCGCCAGCAGTCAATCGGCCCGGACAGGGGGCTTCTACGAGCAGTACTTC.

Here the CDR3 DNA reads TGTGCCAGCAGCCACTGGGCAGGTTCCTACGAGCAGTACTTC. It translates to CASSHWAGSYEQYF. The chain carries TRBV13 and TRBJ2-7, with D uncertain. Germline V lookup: CDR1 PRHDT, CDR2 FYEKMQ (reference sequence). The length of the CDR3 is 14 residues. The V end was cut by 5 bases, the J end by 1 base, with 12 bases between.

This chain joins TRBV28 and TRBJ1-2; 8 positions agree with TRBD1. The CDR3 is made up of 14 amino acids. J lost 1 base, V lost 6 bases, and 4 bases had no gene match. In germline, CDR1 is MDHEN, CDR2 SYDVKM. The CDR3, as DNA: TGTGCCAGCAGGCAGGGGGCGGATAACTATGGCTACACCTTC. Residues: CASRQGADNYGYTF.

V and J are TRBV6-1 and TRBJ1-3; D call uncertain. With 5 bases removed from V and 2 bases from J, the gap between germline ends came to 13 bases. This CDR3 spans 15 amino acids. Per the germline V gene, CDR1 is MNHNS and CDR2 is SASEGT. CDR3 nucleotide sequence: TGTGCCAGCAGTTCCGACTTCGACCCTGGAAACACCATATATTTT. Its translation: CASSSDFDPGNTIYF.

This clone is a singleton in its sample. This rearrangement joins TRBV2 to TRBJ2-7, with a weak D call TRBD1 (5 bases). With 1 base removed from V and 0 bases from J, the gap between germline ends came to 10 bases. The CDR3 runs 15 residues. Germline values: CDR1 SNHLY, CDR2 FYNNEI. CDR3: CASSEDGHFSYEQYF. In DNA, the CDR3 is TGTGCCAGCAGTGAAGATGGACATTTCTCCTACGAGCAGTACTTC.

CDR3 coding DNA: TGTGCCAGCAGCTACGGGGGGACCTACAATGAGCAGTTCTTC. This translates into CASSYGGTYNEQFF. The gene calls are TRBV7-3 and TRBJ2-1, with 7 bases matching TRBD2. Germline-derived CDR1 and CDR2 are SGHTA and FQGTGA. The CDR3 loop spans 14 amino acids. V was pared by 4 bases and J by 2 bases, with 2 bases of the junction left unmatched.

This clone was seen just once. The rearrangement uses TRBV5-1 and TRBJ2-1; D perhaps matches TRBD1 (5 bases). From germline, CDR1 is SGHRS and CDR2 YFSETQ. Trimming removed 3 bases at V and 9 bases at J, with 16 bases between. The CDR3 contains 14 residues. The chain's CDR3 is CASSSTQGTGEQFF. The CDR3, as DNA: TGCGCCAGCAGCTCGACGCAGGGTACAGGTGAGCAGTTCTTC.

This sequence joins TRBV28 and TRBJ1-2; 7 bases are shared with TRBD1. Germline values: CDR1 MDHEN, CDR2 SYDVKM. This CDR3 spans 13 amino acids. With 2 bases clipped from V and 5 bases from J, the junction kept 2 bases outside the gene matches. The CDR3 nucleotides read TGTGCCAGCAGTTTAGACAGGGTTTATGGCTACACCTTC. Protein: CASSLDRVYGYTF.

This chain joins TRBV27 and TRBJ1-2; D remains unclear. CDR1 MNHEY and CDR2 SMNVEV come from the germline V gene (reference sequence). V dropped 5 bases and J dropped 2 bases, with 12 bases sitting between them. This CDR3 is 14 amino acids long. The CDR3 coding sequence is TGTGCCAGCAGTCCGATGGGAGGGAACTATGGCTACACCTTC. Protein: CASSPMGGNYGYTF.

The chain couples TRBV28 to TRBJ2-2, with a tentative D call TRBD2 (6 bases). Between the trimmed V and J ends, which lost 2 bases and 5 bases, there was a span of 12 bases. CDR3 size: 15 residues. CDR1 is MDHEN, CDR2 SYDVKM, per germline. The CDR3 sequence is CASSLPPGETGELFF. The CDR3 DNA sequence: TGTGCCAGCAGTTTACCCCCGGGGGAAACCGGGGAGCTGTTTTTT.

V is TRBV4-1 and J is TRBJ1-6, with a weak D call TRBD1 (5 bases). This CDR3 comprises 15 residues. V shed 2 bases and J shed 13 bases, with 18 bases lying between them. Germline loops: CDR1 MGHRA, CDR2 YSYEKL. CDR3 sequence reads: CASSQTHGGVFPLHF. The CDR3 DNA reads TGCGCCAGCAGCCAAACCCACGGGGGGGTCTTTCCCCTCCACTTT.

The J gene is TRBJ2-1, the V gene TRBV19, with D perhaps matching TRBD1 (6 bases). CDR3 size: 15 residues. The V gene lost 3 bases and the J gene lost 5 bases, with 14 bases spanning the gap. The germline V gene has CDR1 LNHDA and CDR2 SQIVND (reference sequence). CDR3 in DNA: TGTGCCAGTAGTATGGCCCCAGGGGCCCACAATGAGCAGTTCTTC. Translation gives CASSMAPGAHNEQFF.

Points on this clone: The germline gene is not matched at one end of the junction; a read error may be the cause. The V call is TRBV6-1, the J call TRBJ2-1; D remains ambiguous. Germline assignment: CDR1 MNHNS and CDR2 SASEGT. The CDR3 loop spans 15 amino acids. The CDR3 reads CASTETSPIYNEQFF. The CDR3 DNA reads TGTGCCAGCACTGAAACTTCTCCGATCTACAATGAGCAGTTCTTC.

The V gene is TRBV30, the J gene TRBJ2-3; possibly TRBD2 for D (6 bases). The CDR3 is made up of 15 amino acids. V dropped 0 bases and J dropped 3 bases, with 13 bases sitting between them. Germline assignment: CDR1 GTSNPN and CDR2 SVGIG (reference sequence). This chain's CDR3 is CAWSVPWGVTDTQYF. The DNA for the CDR3 is TGTGCCTGGAGTGTACCCTGGGGGGTAACAGATACGCAGTATTTT.

Here the CDR3 reads CASSELGSGKRYEQYF. The CDR3 DNA is TGTGCCAGCAGTGAACTAGGTAGCGGAAAGCGATACGAGCAGTACTTC. The chain employs TRBV6-1 and TRBJ2-5; possible D gene TRBD2, 6 bases. The better agreement between TRBJ2-7 and the DNA end casts doubt on the J call. Germline CDR1 is MNHNS and CDR2 is SASEGT. CDR3 length: 16 amino acids.

This chain connects TRBV15 to TRBJ1-2; no definite D call. This CDR3 is built from 12 residues. The germline V and J ends were trimmed by 0 bases and 7 bases, with 6 bases remaining between them. In germline, CDR1 is LNHNV, CDR2 YYDKDF (reference sequence). CDR3 protein: CATSRDGGGYTF. CDR3 in DNA: TGTGCCACCAGCAGAGACGGAGGTGGCTACACCTTC.

The chain carries TRBV19 and TRBJ2-5, with D unresolved. V gave up 5 bases and J gave up 5 bases, with 9 bases separating them. This CDR3 comprises 12 residues. The V gene's germline CDR1 is LNHDA and CDR2 SQIVND (reference sequence). This chain's CDR3 is CASSPTGETQYF. CDR3 in DNA: TGTGCCAGTAGTCCCACCGGGGAGACCCAGTACTTC.

This clone has only a few counts. V usage is TRBV6-1 and J usage is TRBJ1-2, with D tentatively TRBD1 (6 bases). V was clipped by 6 bases and J by 3 bases, with 8 bases between them. The CDR3 consists of 12 residues. Germline-derived CDR1 and CDR2 are MNHNS and SASEGT. DNA of the CDR3: TGTGCCAGCAGCCGACAGGACTATGGCTACACCTTC. Its protein product is CASSRQDYGYTF.